What follows are 25 T cell receptor beta chains derived from one specimen sequenced in a study of cytomegalovirus exposure and HLA in healthy donors. The PCR employed 60 Vbeta primers together with 13 Jbeta primers. The method was immunoSEQ multiplex PCR; TCRdb's version includes in-frame clones alone and lacks a portion of them. Recorded for this sample: fewer than 150,000 clones. Material for sequencing was PBMCs. The receptors derive from a man aged 40-49 years in good health and CMV-seronegative.

V gene TRBV5-6 combines with J gene TRBJ2-1; TRBD1 matches at 7 bases. The CDR3 is made up of 15 amino acids. The V segment lost 4 bases and the J segment 9 bases; nucleotides outside the gene matches: 13. Germline V lookup: CDR1 SGHDT, CDR2 YYEEEE. This chain's CDR3 is CASSPDRASTIEQFF. The DNA of the CDR3 is TGTGCCAGCAGCCCTGACAGGGCATCTACGATTGAGCAGTTCTTC.

Concerning this clone itself: Other nucleotide sequences in the sample specify the same CDR3. Here the CDR3 reads CASSLAGTGGEGYTF. The CDR3 DNA reads as TGCGCCAGCAGCTTGGCCGGGACAGGGGGCGAAGGCTACACCTTC. The rearrangement joins TRBV5-1 to TRBJ1-2; 12 bases align to TRBD1. Germline CDR1 is SGHRS and CDR2 is YFSETQ. The CDR3 is 15 residues long. V dropped 0 bases and J dropped 8; count of bases not matched to a gene: 5.

This chain joins TRBV27 and TRBJ2-3; a possible D gene is TRBD1 (5 bases). The germline V gene has CDR1 MNHEY and CDR2 SMNVEV (reference sequence). This CDR3 contains 15 residues. With 6 bases removed from V and 3 bases from J, the gap between germline ends came to 16 bases. As DNA, the CDR3 is TGTGCCAGCAGATATAGTAGGGGTCAGACAGATACGCAGTATTTT. This encodes CASRYSRGQTDTQYF.

V gene TRBV28 combines with J gene TRBJ1-1; possible D gene TRBD1, 6 bases. Per the germline V gene, CDR1 is MDHEN and CDR2 is SYDVKM. V was clipped by 4 bases and J by 5 bases, with 11 bases between them. CDR3 length: 13 residues. For the CDR3, the DNA is TGTGCCAGCAGTTACAGGGAAGAAACTGAAGCTTTCTTT. Translated, it gives CASSYREETEAFF.

V is TRBV28 and J is TRBJ1-2; D call uncertain. This CDR3 is 12 amino acids long. V lost 6 bases and J lost 0, with 5 bases in between. Germline CDR1 reads MDHEN; CDR2 reads SYDVKM. The CDR3 is CASSPANYGYTF. CDR3 nucleotide sequence: TGTGCCAGCAGCCCAGCTAACTATGGCTACACCTTC.

The chain recombines TRBV6-5 with TRBJ2-3; 8 bases map to TRBD2. Germline-derived CDR1 and CDR2 are MNHEY and SVGAGI. This CDR3 region has 15 residues. The ends lost 2 bases at V and 0 bases at J; junction bases unmatched: 1. In nucleotides, the CDR3 is TGTGCCAGCAGTTACGGACTAGCTAGCACAGATACGCAGTATTTT. Protein: CASSYGLASTDTQYF.

The CDR3 DNA reads as TGTGCCAGCTCGGGACAGTCCAACACTGAAGCTTTCTTT. Translating it yields CASSGQSNTEAFF. This chain connects TRBV18 to TRBJ1-1; TRBD1 matches 7 bases. Germline loops: CDR1 KGHSH, CDR2 LQKENI. This CDR3 spans 13 amino acids. The V segment lost 6 bases and the J segment 2 bases; nucleotides outside the gene matches: 3.

V usage is TRBV5-6 and J usage is TRBJ1-2; 7 nucleotides line up with TRBD1. CDR1 is SGHDT, CDR2 YYEEEE, per germline. CDR3 length: 16 amino acids. V gave up 2 bases and J gave up 0 bases; unmatched junction bases: 7. CDR3 in amino acids: CASSLLGTATNYGYTF. The DNA of the CDR3 is TGTGCCAGCAGCTTATTAGGGACAGCCACTAACTATGGCTACACCTTC.

The chain uses TRBV6-6 and TRBJ1-5; D may be TRBD1 (6 bases). The ends were cut back, 7 bases at V and 5 bases at J, with 18 bases in the middle. The CDR3 has 15 residues. Per germline, CDR1 MNHNY and CDR2 SVGAGI (reference sequence). The CDR3 is CASKITGSRDQPQHF. The CDR3 DNA sequence: TGTGCCAGCAAGATTACAGGGTCTCGGGATCAGCCCCAGCATTTT.

The V gene is TRBV5-4, the J gene TRBJ2-7; 7 nucleotides agree with TRBD1. CDR1 and CDR2 (germline): SGHNT, YYREEE (reference sequence). CDR3 length equals 14 residues. Trimming removed 1 base from V and 2 bases from J; junction bases left unmatched: 3. Here the CDR3 reads CASSLNQGAYEQYF. The CDR3 DNA follows: TGTGCCAGCAGCTTGAATCAGGGGGCCTACGAGCAGTACTTC.

CDR3 in DNA: TGTGCCAGCATCGCTAGCGGGGGAGCATACGAGCAGTACTTC. This sequence encodes CASIASGGAYEQYF. The rearrangement links TRBV25-1 to TRBJ2-7, with 10 bases lining up with TRBD2. After removal of 7 bases from V and 4 bases from J, the junction contained 7 bases not matched to a gene. Germline CDR1 MGHDK, CDR2 SYGVNS. This CDR3 comprises 14 residues.

The chain links TRBV5-1 to TRBJ2-5; 9 bases line up with TRBD1. Judging by the DNA end, TRBJ2-7 fits better; the J call may be wrong. The CDR3 contains 13 residues. Germline CDR1 SGHRS, CDR2 YFSETQ. CDR3 amino acids: CASAGTGFIEQYF. In DNA form, the CDR3 reads TGCGCCAGCGCCGGGACAGGGTTTATCGAGCAGTACTTC.

The chain combines TRBV28 with TRBJ2-3, with D possibly matching TRBD2 (7 bases). Trimming stripped 5 bases from V and 1 base from J, with 13 bases between. This CDR3 contains 15 residues. In germline, CDR1 is MDHEN, CDR2 SYDVKM. The CDR3 sequence is CASSRTGRGTDTQYF. The CDR3 DNA sequence: TGTGCCAGCAGTCGAACAGGGAGGGGCACAGATACGCAGTATTTT.

The rearrangement uses TRBV6-6 and TRBJ1-5; 11 nucleotides agree with TRBD1. V gave up 7 bases and J gave up 3 bases; unmatched junction bases: 5. The CDR3 contains 15 residues. Per germline, CDR1 MNHNY and CDR2 SVGAGI (reference sequence). CDR3 region: CASNEGQGVNQPQHF. Here the CDR3 DNA reads TGTGCCAGCAACGAGGGACAGGGGGTCAATCAGCCCCAGCATTTT.

V gene TRBV6-5 combines with J gene TRBJ1-6; tentative D call: TRBD1 (6 bases). Germline V gene sequence: CDR1 MNHEY, CDR2 SVGAGI. V was cut by 2 bases and J by 9 bases, with 14 bases left in between. The CDR3 is 15 residues long. The CDR3 loop reads CASSYEQGVGSPLHF. The DNA for the CDR3 is TGTGCCAGCAGTTACGAACAGGGCGTGGGTTCACCCCTCCACTTT.

The gene calls are TRBV4-2 and TRBJ2-1; D may be TRBD2 (5 bases). The CDR3 spans 16 residues. With 1 base removed from V and 1 base from J, the gap between germline ends came to 11 bases. Germline CDR1 LGHNA, CDR2 YNFKEQ. The CDR3 here is CASSQGATGSYNEQFF. Written as DNA, the CDR3 is TGTGCCAGCAGCCAAGGGGCTACGGGGTCCTACAATGAGCAGTTCTTC.

The V call is TRBV9, the J call TRBJ1-4; 7 nucleotides agree with TRBD1. The CDR3 has 16 amino acids. The V and J ends lost 3 bases and 9 bases, in that order; junction bases with no gene match: 14. Germline CDR1 SGDLS, CDR2 YYNGEE. The CDR3 loop reads CASSADSGGMAKKLFF. CDR3 in DNA: TGTGCCAGCAGCGCCGACTCAGGGGGAATGGCGAAAAAACTGTTTTTT.

The chain joins TRBV6-5 to TRBJ2-1; a possible D gene is TRBD1 (6 bases). This CDR3 contains 15 residues. Germline CDR1 and CDR2: MNHEY and SVGAGI. With 5 bases removed from V and 7 bases from J, the gap between germline ends came to 18 bases. CDR3 region: CASSPTYQQGNEQFF. DNA of the CDR3: TGTGCCAGCAGTCCGACTTACCAACAGGGTAATGAGCAGTTCTTC.

Here the CDR3 DNA reads TGTGCCTTAAAGAGGGGGTCTGGGGAGCAGTACTTC. This codes for CALKRGSGEQYF. V gene TRBV7-9 combines with J gene TRBJ2-7, with D tentatively TRBD1 (6 bases). Germline V gene sequence: CDR1 SEHNR, CDR2 FQNEAQ (reference sequence). This CDR3 has 12 residues. The V end lost 11 bases, the J end lost 7 bases, and 18 bases lay between the germline ends.

The chain employs TRBV29-1 and TRBJ1-4, with a possible D match to TRBD1 (5 bases). The germline V and J ends were trimmed by 4 bases and 2 bases, with 8 bases remaining between them. From germline, CDR1 is SQVTM and CDR2 ANQGSEA. This CDR3 spans 13 amino acids. The CDR3: CSVGGATNEKLFF. In nucleotides, the CDR3 is TGCAGCGTTGGCGGGGCTACTAATGAAAAACTGTTTTTT.

Here the CDR3 reads CASRSGGGGKGEQFF. In DNA form, the CDR3 reads TGTGCCAGCCGCTCGGGTGGGGGGGGCAAGGGTGAGCAGTTCTTC. This chain joins TRBV6-5 and TRBJ2-1, with a weak D call TRBD2 (7 bases). Germline lookup yields CDR1 MNHEY and CDR2 SVGAGI. CDR3 length: 15 residues. V dropped 8 bases and J dropped 9 bases, with 23 bases sitting between them.

V usage is TRBV16 and J usage is TRBJ1-2, with TRBD1 as a possible D gene (5 bases). Per the germline V gene, CDR1 is KGHSY and CDR2 is FQNENV. V lost 5 bases and J lost 6, with 16 bases in between. This CDR3 comprises 14 residues. The CDR3 DNA is TGTGCCAGCAGCACCTCGGCGGCGGGGGATGGCTACACCTTC. This encodes CASSTSAAGDGYTF. Full variable domain (remainder filled in from reference TRBV16 and TRBJ1-2): GEEVAQTPKHLVRGEGQKAKLYCAPIKGHSYVFWYQQVLKNEFKFLISFQNENVFDETGMPKERFSAKCLPNSPCSLEIQATKLEDSAVYFCASSTSAAGDGYTFGSGTRLTVV.

The rearrangement links TRBV2 to TRBJ2-3; possibly TRBD1 for D (6 bases). The V gene lost 1 base and the J gene lost 2 bases, with 7 bases spanning the gap. The CDR3 runs 14 residues. CDR1 and CDR2 (germline): SNHLY, FYNNEI. CDR3 sequence reads: CASSEGGHTDTQYF. In DNA form, the CDR3 reads TGTGCCAGCAGTGAAGGGGGGCACACAGATACGCAGTATTTT.

V usage is TRBV6-5 and J usage is TRBJ2-7; 7 nucleotides line up with TRBD2. The CDR3 is made up of 14 amino acids. J was trimmed by 2 bases and V by 6 bases; bases with no gene match: 7. Germline CDR1 reads MNHEY; CDR2 reads SVGAGI. The DNA of the CDR3 is TGTGCCAGCAGCAACTATGGGGGGGCCTACGAGCAGTACTTC. Its translation is CASSNYGGAYEQYF.

The rearrangement links TRBV19 to TRBJ2-4; tentative D call: TRBD2 (5 bases). The length of the CDR3 is 16 residues. Germline CDR1 reads LNHDA; CDR2 reads SQIVND (reference sequence). Deletions cut 6 bases from V and 0 bases from J, with 15 bases between. The CDR3 region has the DNA TGTGCCAGTAGGGAGGCGTTACCTTTAGCCAAAAACATTCAGTACTTC. Residues: CASREALPLAKNIQYF. Variable domain in full (rest from reference TRBV19 and TRBJ2-4): DGGITQSPKYLFRKEGQNVTLSCEQNLNHDAMYWYRQDPGQGLRLIYYSQIVNDFQKGDIAEGYSVSREKKESFPLTVTSAQKNPTAFYLCASREALPLAKNIQYFGAGTRLSVL.